This section outlines one T cell receptor (beta chain) sequence together with its context. The antigen is undetermined. Specified time point: week 35, safety follow-up. The vaccine gave 300 ug of a 20-mer mutant IDH1 peptide subcutaneously per dose. Patients had eight vaccinations, in weeks 1, 3, 5, 7, 11, 15, 19 and 23. The data belong to a study of a mutant IDH1 vaccine in newly diagnosed glioma. Overall study context: Vaccine administration was initiated 4-6 weeks following radiotherapy alone, or with temozolomide cycles.

Sequenced by immunoSEQ multiplex PCR; TCRdb stores in-frame clones only, minus some. In the table there are about 54,000 clones, around 84% of which are singletons. Germline assignment: CDR1 SGDLS and CDR2 YYNGEE. The CDR3 length is 20 residues. The junction had 15 bases not matched to a gene; V was cut back by 2 bases and J by 0 bases. The sequencing used PBMCs, collected from a glioma patient whose treatment included an IDH1 peptide vaccine. This sequence was found in a woman aged 18 to 35 with glioma. J is TRBJ2-1 and V is TRBV9; 9 bases align to TRBD1. CDR3 loop: CASSVKGPGQGFSSYNEQFF. The CDR3 region has the DNA TGTGCCAGCAGCGTTAAAGGCCCGGGACAGGGCTTTAGCTCCTACAATGAGCAGTTCTTC.